This T cell receptor (beta chain) was profiled in a study of T cell repertoires in ileal Crohn's disease (dated by TCRdb to between 2018 and 2021). A note on the overall study: Median disease duration was approximately 8.3 years, and 30% to 45% of patients were identified as active smokers at the time of surgery. Surgery was performed for a complication in all patients, with stricturing disease in 61% and penetrating disease in approximately 40%. Postoperative therapy was given to about half of the patients, with thiopurines administered to under 13 patients and anti-TNF agents administered to under 20 patients. Biopsies taken from the inflamed portion of the ileum in the surgical resection specimen were designated as M0 samples. Roughly 500 nanograms of biopsy DNA per sample were submitted for commercial TCRB immunosequencing. A prospective multicentre cohort supplied the 57 Crohn's disease patients whose TCR repertoires were analysed. The study was conducted in parallel with a multicentre cohort built to find predictors of early endoscopic recurrence after ileocolonic resection. Endoscopic postoperative recurrence was defined as a Rutgeerts score above i0. The study sequenced 171 mucosal samples from some 55 patients, taken at several locations on the surgical specimen and at postoperative endoscopy.

Of note for this clone: Its cognate antigen has yet to be identified. No much larger clone exists at a distance of one base, and base qualities are not known.

The study at large found these results: Higher high-frequency clone percentages at surgery were associated with endoscopic recurrence; all patients with clonality above 26.8% (18/57) had recurrence. Sorted CD8 T cells carried more high-frequency clones than CD4 T cells, suggesting mucosal expansions were mainly CD8. Patients who were active smokers at surgery had a significantly higher proportion of clonal expansions than non-smokers (roughly 24% vs 19%, p=0.02). Only a subgroup of patients, of unstated size, had their mucosal CD4 and CD8 T cells sorted and sequenced.

The sample's time point label, decoded: inflamed ileum from the surgical specimen. Adults with ileal or ileocolonic Crohn's disease for whom ileocolonic resection was indicated were considered eligible. Before DNA extraction, whole ileal mucosal biopsies were kept frozen at -80 degrees C. Genomic DNA was isolated from frozen whole biopsies using a TRizol-based method, and the DNA was quantified with a NanoDrop 2000 spectrophotometer. CDR1 and CDR2 were assigned from the germline V gene as SGHRS and YFSETQ. Reading from cysteine to phenylalanine, the CDR3 counts 13 amino acids. The only DNA kept is the CDR3, 39 bases in frame from the first base. V is pruned by 0 bases and J by 6 bases, leaving 0 bases of the junction without a gene match. Library generation was performed with the immunoSEQ multiplex PCR assay. CDR3 regions were amplified from genomic DNA by Adaptive Biotechnology using a two-step, amplification bias-controlled multiplex PCR. In the first PCR, primers covered every V and J gene segment, and in the second PCR, barcodes and Illumina adapters were added. An Illumina instrument was used to sequence the CDR3 libraries. Turning to the authors' computational methods: The analysis used both the pipelines supplied by the vendor and custom analysis of the raw data in R/Bioconductor with R version 3.3.0. Clonality, which ranges from 0 to 1, was calculated as the inverse of the normalised Shannon entropy across all productive clones. High-frequency clones were defined as the share of the repertoire taken up by the top 100 clones, keeping only clones that passed a 95% confidence test. The Simpson index measured repertoire diversity, and the Morisita-Horn index measured overlap between samples. The table comes from immuneACCESS by way of TCRdb, which keeps in-frame sequences with V and J called. Part of the clones is missing from these tables; in studies checked, under half for an unresolved V gene and the rest for unknown reasons. The DNA gave D and trimming, while V, J and clone size come from that table. This sample comprises under 14,000 clones, around 87% of them detected only once. The ten largest clones take up more than 9% of the sample.

The sequenced sample was ileal tissue. The V and J segments used are TRBV5-1 and TRBJ1-1, with 9 bases matching TRBD1. The clonotype originates from an adult with Crohn's disease. The sequence in DNA is TGCGCCAGCAGCTTGGGACAGGGGGCTGAAGCTTTCTTT. It translates to CASSLGQGAEAFF.